This TCR beta chain comes out of a study of blood T cells in healthy people across ages. A J-beta primer mix and a sample-barcoded 5' primer were used in a second PCR of about 6 to 12 cycles. TCRdb redid the calling of the 5' RACE reads with MiXCR, one entry per CDR3 protein. Found here are approximately 820,000 distinct CDR3 sequences, under 45% of them singletons; the top ten hold under 20%. This clonotype was observed a handful of times. CDR3 length: 14 residues. Per the germline V gene, CDR1 is MNHEY and CDR2 is SMNVEV (reference sequence). V was cut by 4 bases and J by 6 bases, with 10 bases left in between.

The specimen was blood. The V and J genes are TRBV27 and TRBJ1-6; D is perhaps TRBD1 (5 bases). This clonotype was sampled from a man between 60 and 70 years old in good health. The DNA for the CDR3 is TGTGCCAGCAGTTCCGGGACTAGTAATTCACCCCTCCACTTT. Translation gives CASSSGTSNSPLHF.